The sequence of this TCR beta chain was determined in a study of pediatric ulcerative colitis. In its sample, this clone was seen a few times. Its antigen remains unknown. One to two pinch biopsies were taken from the rectum during colonoscopy. Each sample received Survey-level depth of up to 500,000 reads. The repertoire was sequenced with immunoSEQ multiplex PCR; TCRdb's copy has only in-frame clones and lacks some. Here the sample spans tens of thousands of clones, around three quarters being singletons. Study observations and caveats: Ulcerative colitis patients shared more blood-rectal clones than controls.

The V gene's germline CDR1 is MDHEN and CDR2 SYDVKM. Trimming took off 4 bases at V and 1 base at J, with 14 bases between the two ends. The CDR3 has 15 amino acids. The chain combines TRBV28 with TRBJ2-7, with a tentative D call TRBD1 (6 bases). The TCR sequence derives from a boy under 18 with moderate ulcerative colitis. Sequenced: gut tissue. CDR3 amino acids: CASSSAGTFSYEQYF. In DNA, the CDR3 is TGTGCCAGCAGTTCAGCCGGGACATTTTCCTACGAGCAGTACTTC.